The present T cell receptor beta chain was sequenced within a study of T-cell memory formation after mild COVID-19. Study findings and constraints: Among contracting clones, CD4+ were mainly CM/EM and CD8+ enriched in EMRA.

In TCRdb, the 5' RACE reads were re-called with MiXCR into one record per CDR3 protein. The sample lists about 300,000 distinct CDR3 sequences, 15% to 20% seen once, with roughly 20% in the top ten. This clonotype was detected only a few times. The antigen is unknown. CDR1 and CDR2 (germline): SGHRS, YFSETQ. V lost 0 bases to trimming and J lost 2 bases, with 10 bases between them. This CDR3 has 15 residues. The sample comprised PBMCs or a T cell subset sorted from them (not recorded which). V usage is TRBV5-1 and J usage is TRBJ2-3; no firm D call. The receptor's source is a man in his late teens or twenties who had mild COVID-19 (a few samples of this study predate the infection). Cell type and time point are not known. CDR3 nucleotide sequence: TGCGCCAGCAGCTTGGTACGGCGGACCACAGATACGCAGTATTTT. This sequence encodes CASSLVRRTTDTQYF. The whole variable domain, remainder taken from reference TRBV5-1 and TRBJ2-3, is KAGVTQTPRYLIKTRGQQVTLSCSPISGHRSVSWYQQTPGQGLQFLFEYFSETQRNKGNFPGRFSGRQFSNSRSEMNVSTLELGDSALYLCASSLVRRTTDTQYFGPGTRLTVL.